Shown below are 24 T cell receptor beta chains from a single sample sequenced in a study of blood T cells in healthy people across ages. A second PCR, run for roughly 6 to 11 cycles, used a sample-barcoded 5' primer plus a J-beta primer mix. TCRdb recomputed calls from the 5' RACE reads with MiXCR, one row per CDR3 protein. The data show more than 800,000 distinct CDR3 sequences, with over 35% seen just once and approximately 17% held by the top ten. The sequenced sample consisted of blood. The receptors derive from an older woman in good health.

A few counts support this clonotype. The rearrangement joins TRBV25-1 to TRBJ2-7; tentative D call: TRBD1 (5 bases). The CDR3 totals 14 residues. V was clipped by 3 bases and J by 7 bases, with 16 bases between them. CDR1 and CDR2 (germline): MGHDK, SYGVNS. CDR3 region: CASSEQGRRYEQYF. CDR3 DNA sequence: TGTGCCAGCAGTGAGCAGGGTAGAAGGTATGAGCAGTACTTC.

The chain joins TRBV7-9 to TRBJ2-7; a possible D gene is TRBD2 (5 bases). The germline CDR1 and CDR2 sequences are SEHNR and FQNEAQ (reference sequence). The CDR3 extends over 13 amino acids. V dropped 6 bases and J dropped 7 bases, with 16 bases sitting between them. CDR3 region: CASSLTTYNEQYF. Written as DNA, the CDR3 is TGTGCCAGCAGTCTGACTACCTACAATGAGCAGTACTTC. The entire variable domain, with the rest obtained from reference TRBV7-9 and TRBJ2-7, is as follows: DTGVSQNPRHKITKRGQNVTFRCDPISEHNRLYWYRQTLGQGPEFLTYFQNEAQLEKSRLLSDRFSAERPKGSFSTLEIQRTEQGDSAMYLCASSLTTYNEQYFGPGTRLTVT.

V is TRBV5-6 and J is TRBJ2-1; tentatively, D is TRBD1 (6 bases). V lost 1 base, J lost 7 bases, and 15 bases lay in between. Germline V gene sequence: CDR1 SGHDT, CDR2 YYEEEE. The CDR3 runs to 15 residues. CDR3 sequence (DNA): TGTGCCAGCAGCTTGACTAGAGGGGGACATAATGAGCAGTTCTTC. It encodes CASSLTRGGHNEQFF. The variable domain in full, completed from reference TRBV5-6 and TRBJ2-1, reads DAGVTQSPTHLIKTRGQQVTLRCSPKSGHDTVSWYQQALGQGPQFIFQYYEEEERQRGNFPDRFSGHQFPNYSSELNVNALLLGDSALYLCASSLTRGGHNEQFFGPGTRLTVL.

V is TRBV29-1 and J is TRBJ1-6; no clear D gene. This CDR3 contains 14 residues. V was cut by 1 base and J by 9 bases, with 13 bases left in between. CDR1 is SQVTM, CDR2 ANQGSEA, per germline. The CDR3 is CSVEVEGSGSPLHF. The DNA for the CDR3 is TGCAGCGTTGAAGTTGAAGGAAGTGGTTCACCCCTCCACTTT.

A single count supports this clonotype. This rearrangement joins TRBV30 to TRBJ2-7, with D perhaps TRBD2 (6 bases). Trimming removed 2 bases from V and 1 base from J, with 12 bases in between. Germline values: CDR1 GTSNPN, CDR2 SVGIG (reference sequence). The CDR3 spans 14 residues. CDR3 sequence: CAWSLRLVSYEQYF. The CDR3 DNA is TGTGCCTGGAGTCTCCGACTAGTATCCTACGAGCAGTACTTC.

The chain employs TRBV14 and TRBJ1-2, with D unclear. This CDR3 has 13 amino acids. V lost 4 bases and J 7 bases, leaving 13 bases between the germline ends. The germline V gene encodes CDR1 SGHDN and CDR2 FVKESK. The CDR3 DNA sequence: TGTGCCAGCAGCCTCACTGCCTCCCGTGGCTACACCTTC. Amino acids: CASSLTASRGYTF.

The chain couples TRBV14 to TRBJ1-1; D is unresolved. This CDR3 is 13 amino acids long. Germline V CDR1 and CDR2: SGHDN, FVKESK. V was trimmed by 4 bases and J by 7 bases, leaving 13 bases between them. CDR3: CASSPLSGIEAFF. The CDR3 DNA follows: TGTGCCAGCAGCCCGCTGTCGGGCATTGAAGCTTTCTTT.

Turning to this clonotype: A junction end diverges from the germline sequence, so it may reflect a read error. CDR3 protein: CVSSWAQGGEQFF. CDR3 in DNA: TGTGTCAGCAGCTGGGCCCAGGGTGGTGAGCAGTTCTTC. The V call is TRBV7-9, the J call TRBJ2-1; D is perhaps TRBD1 (5 bases). This CDR3 is 13 amino acids long. The germline V gene has CDR1 SEHNR and CDR2 FQNEAQ (reference sequence).

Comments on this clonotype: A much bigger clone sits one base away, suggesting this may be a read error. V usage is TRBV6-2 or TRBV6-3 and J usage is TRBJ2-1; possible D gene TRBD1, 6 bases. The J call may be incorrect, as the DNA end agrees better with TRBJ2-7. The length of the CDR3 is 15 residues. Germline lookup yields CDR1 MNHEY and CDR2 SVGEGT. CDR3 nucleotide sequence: TGTGCCAGCTACCCCACGACAGGAAGGGGCAGTGAGCAGTACTTC. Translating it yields CASYPTTGRGSEQYF.

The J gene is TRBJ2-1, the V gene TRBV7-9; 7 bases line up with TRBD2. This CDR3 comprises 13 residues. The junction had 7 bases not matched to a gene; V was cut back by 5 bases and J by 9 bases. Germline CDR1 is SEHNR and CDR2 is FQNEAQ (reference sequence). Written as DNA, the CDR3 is TGTGCCAGCAGCCGTATCCGGGAGGCTGAGCAGTTCTTC. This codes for CASSRIREAEQFF.

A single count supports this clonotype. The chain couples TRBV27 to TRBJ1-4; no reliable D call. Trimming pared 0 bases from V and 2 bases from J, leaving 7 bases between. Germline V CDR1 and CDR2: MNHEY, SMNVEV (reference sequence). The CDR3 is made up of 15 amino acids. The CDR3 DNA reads TGTGCCAGCAGTTTATCCTGGACGACTAATGAAAAACTGTTTTTT. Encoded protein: CASSLSWTTNEKLFF.

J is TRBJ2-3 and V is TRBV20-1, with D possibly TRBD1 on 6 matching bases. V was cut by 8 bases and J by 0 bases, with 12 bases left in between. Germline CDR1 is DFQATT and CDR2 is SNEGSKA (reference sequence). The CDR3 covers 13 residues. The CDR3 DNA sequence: TGCAGTACCACGGGACATAGCACAGATACGCAGTATTTT. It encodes CSTTGHSTDTQYF.

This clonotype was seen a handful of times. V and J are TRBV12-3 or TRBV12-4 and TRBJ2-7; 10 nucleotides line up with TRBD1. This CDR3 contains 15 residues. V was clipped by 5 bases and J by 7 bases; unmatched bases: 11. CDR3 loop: CASSLHRTGGNEQYF. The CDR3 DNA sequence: TGTGCCAGCAGTCTCCATCGGACAGGGGGGAATGAGCAGTACTTC.

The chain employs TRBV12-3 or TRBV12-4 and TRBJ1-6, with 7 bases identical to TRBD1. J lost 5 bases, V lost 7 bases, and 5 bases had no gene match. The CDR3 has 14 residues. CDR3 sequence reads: CASNWGTDNSPLHF. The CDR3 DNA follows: TGTGCCAGCAACTGGGGGACAGATAATTCACCCCTCCACTTT.

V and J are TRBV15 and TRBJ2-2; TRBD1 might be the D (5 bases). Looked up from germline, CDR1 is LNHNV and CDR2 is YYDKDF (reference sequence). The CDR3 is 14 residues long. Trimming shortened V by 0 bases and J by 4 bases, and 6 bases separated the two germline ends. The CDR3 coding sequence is TGTGCCACCAGCAGAGATAGGGGCACCGGGGAGCTGTTTTTT. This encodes CATSRDRGTGELFF.

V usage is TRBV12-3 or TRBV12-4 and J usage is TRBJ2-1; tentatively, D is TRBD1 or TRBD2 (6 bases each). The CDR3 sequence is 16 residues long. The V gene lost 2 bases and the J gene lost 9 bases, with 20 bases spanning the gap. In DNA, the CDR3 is TGTGCCAGCAGTTTATATGAGGGGACACGGCGGGGTGAGCAGTTCTTC. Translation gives CASSLYEGTRRGEQFF.

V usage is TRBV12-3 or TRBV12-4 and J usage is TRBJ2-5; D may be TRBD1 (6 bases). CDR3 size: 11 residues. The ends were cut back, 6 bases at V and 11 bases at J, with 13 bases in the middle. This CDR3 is CASSYDRRQYF. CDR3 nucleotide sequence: TGTGCCAGCAGCTATGACAGGCGGCAGTACTTC.

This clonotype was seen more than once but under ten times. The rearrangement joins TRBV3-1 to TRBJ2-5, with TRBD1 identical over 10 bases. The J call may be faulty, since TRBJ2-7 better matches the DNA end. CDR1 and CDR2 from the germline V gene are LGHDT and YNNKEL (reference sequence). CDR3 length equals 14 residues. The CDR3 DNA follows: TGTGCCAGCAGCACTTGGGACAGGGGCTACGAGCAGTACTTC. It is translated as CASSTWDRGYEQYF.

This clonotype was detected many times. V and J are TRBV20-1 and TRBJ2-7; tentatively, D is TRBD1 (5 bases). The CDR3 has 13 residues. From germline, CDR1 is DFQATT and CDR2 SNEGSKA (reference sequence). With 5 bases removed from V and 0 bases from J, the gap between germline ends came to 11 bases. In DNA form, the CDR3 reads TGCAGTGCTCGTTCCGACAGCTCCTACGAGCAGTACTTC. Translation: CSARSDSSYEQYF.

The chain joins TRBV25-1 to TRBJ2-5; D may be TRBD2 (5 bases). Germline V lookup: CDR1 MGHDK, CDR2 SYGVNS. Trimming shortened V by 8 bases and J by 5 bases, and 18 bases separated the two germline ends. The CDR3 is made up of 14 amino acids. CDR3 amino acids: CASERMGSWETQYF. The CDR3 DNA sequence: TGTGCCAGCGAACGAATGGGGAGTTGGGAGACCCAGTACTTC.

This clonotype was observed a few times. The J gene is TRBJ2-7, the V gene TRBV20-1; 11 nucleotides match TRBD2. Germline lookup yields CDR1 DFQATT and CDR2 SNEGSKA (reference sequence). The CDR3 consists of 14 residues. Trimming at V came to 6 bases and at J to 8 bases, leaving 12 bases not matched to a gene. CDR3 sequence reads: CSAEPAGTSGKQYF. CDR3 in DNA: TGCAGTGCAGAACCTGCCGGGACTAGCGGCAAGCAGTACTTC.

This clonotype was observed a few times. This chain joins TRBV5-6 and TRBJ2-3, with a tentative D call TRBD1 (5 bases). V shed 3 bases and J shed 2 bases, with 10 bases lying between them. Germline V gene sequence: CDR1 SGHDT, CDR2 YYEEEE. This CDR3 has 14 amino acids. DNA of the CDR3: TGTGCCAGCAGCTACACAGGCTACACAGATACGCAGTATTTT. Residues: CASSYTGYTDTQYF. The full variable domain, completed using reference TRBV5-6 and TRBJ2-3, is DAGVTQSPTHLIKTRGQQVTLRCSPKSGHDTVSWYQQALGQGPQFIFQYYEEEERQRGNFPDRFSGHQFPNYSSELNVNALLLGDSALYLCASSYTGYTDTQYFGPGTRLTVL.

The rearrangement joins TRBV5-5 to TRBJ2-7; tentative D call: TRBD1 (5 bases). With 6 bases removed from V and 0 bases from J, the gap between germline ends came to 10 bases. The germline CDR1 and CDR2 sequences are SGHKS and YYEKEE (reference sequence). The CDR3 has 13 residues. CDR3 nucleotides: TGTGCCAGCACCGCGACAGTCTCCTACGAGCAGTACTTC. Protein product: CASTATVSYEQYF.

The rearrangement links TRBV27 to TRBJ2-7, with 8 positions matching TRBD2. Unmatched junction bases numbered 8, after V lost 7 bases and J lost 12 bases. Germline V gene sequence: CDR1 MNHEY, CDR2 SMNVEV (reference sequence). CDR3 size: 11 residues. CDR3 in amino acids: CASNNGGGSYF. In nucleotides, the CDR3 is TGTGCCAGCAATAACGGGGGGGGTTCGTACTTC.